This TCR beta chain derives from a study of shared clonotypes between healthy human individuals. The wider study: Serving as donors were a couple of women and a few men, whose ages spanned 18 to 49.

Germline loops: CDR1 GTSNPN, CDR2 SVGIG (reference sequence). V gave up 4 bases and J gave up 2 bases, with 11 bases separating them. The CDR3 totals 13 residues. Running of the assay took place at deep level. Clones were sequenced by immunoSEQ multiplex PCR, and TCRdb holds only the in-frame ones, with some missing. The sample contains around 980,000 clones, 70% to 80% of which appear only once. Subsets obtained from CD4+ cells comprised CD45RA+ naive and CD45RA-negative memory cells. The gene calls are TRBV30 and TRBJ1-2, with D hard to call. The sequence was collected from a man in his late teens or twenties in good health. Some clones in this sample may be carry-over from other donors' samples. The sequenced sample was memory CD4+ T cells from PBMCs. The subset denotes: CD45RA-negative fraction. The CDR3 reads CAWTPGPNYGYTF. DNA of the CDR3: TGTGCCTGGACCCCCGGGCCAAACTATGGCTACACCTTC.